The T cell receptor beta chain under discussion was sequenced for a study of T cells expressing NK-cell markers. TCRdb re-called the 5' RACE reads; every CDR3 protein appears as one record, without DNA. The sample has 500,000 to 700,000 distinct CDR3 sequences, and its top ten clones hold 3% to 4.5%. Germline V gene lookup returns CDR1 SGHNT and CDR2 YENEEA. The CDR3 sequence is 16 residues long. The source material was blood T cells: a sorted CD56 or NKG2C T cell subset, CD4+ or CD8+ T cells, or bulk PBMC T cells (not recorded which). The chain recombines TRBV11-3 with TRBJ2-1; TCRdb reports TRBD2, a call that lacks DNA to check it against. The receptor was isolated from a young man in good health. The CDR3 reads CASSPYSGSSYNEQFF.